The clone carrying this T cell receptor (beta chain) came up many times. No antigen is known for it. The V and J ends lost 6 bases and 4 bases respectively, with 12 bases between them. The CDR3 has 13 residues. Germline V gene lookup returns CDR1 SNHLY and CDR2 FYNNEI. Those donors who had ophthalmopathy presented with moderate-to-severe activity, a CAS of ≥3, a NOSPECS of ≥4 and a duration under 3 months. Exclusion covered patients with other autoimmune diseases or uncontrolled infections (as well as pregnancy or lactation). This sample was included in a study of Graves' ophthalmopathy and Graves' hyperthyroidism. Findings and limits, study-wide: The authors also found most expanded thyroid clonotypes above 0.001 frequency in blood. Separation of ophthalmopathy from stable hyperthyroidism was achieved by a 13-signature model, at around 88% sensitivity and just over 80% specificity.

Amplification of the TCR beta CDR3 regions used RNA transcripts (as template). An opening RT-PCR round employed HTBI primers and preceded a second-round multiplex PCR. In TCRdb, the multiplex PCR reads were re-called with MiXCR into one record per CDR3 protein. Altogether about 370,000 distinct CDR3 sequences are present, 15% to 20% being singletons, with the ten largest covering roughly 1.6%. The sequenced sample was peripheral blood. The source is a young woman with Graves' ophthalmopathy. The chain links TRBV2 to TRBJ1-1; D is unresolved. The DNA of the CDR3 is TGTGCCAGCAGGATAAAAGGTTTCACTGAAGCTTTCTTT. This translates into CASRIKGFTEAFF. The whole variable domain, remainder taken from reference TRBV2 and TRBJ1-1, is EPEVTQTPSHQVTQMGQEVILRCVPISNHLYFYWYRQILGQKVEFLVSFYNNEISEKSEIFDDQFSVERPDGSNFTLKIRSTKLEDSAMYFCASRIKGFTEAFFGQGTRLTVV.